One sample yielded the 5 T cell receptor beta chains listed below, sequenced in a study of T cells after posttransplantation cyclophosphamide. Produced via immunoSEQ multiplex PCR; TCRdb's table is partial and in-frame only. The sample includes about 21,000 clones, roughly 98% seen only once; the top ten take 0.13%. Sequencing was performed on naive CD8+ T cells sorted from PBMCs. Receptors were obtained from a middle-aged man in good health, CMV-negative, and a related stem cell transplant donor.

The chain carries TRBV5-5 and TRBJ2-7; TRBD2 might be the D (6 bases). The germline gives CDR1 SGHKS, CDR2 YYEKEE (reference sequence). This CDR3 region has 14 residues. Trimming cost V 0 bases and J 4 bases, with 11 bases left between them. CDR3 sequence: CASSLADAGYEQYF. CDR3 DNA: TGTGCCAGCAGCTTGGCCGACGCGGGGTACGAGCAGTACTTC.

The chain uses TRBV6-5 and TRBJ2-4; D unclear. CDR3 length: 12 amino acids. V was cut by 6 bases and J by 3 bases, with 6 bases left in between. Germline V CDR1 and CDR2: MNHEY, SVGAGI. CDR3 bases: TGTGCCAGCAGGGGCAGCAAAAACATTCAGTACTTC. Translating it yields CASRGSKNIQYF.

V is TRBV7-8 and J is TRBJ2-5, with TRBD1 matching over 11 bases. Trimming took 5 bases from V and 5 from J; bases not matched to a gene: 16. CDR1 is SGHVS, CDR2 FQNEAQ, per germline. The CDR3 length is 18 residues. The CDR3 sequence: CASSNEDRRTGGIETQYF. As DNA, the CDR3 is TGTGCCAGCAGCAACGAAGACCGGAGGACAGGGGGCATCGAGACCCAGTACTTC.

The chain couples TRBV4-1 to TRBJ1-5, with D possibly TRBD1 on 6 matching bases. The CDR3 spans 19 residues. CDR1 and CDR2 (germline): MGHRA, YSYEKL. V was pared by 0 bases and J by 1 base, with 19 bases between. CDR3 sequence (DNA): TGCGCCAGCAGCCAAGAGATTGGGGGCGCACGGTCGAGCAATCAGCCCCAGCATTTT. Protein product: CASSQEIGGARSSNQPQHF.

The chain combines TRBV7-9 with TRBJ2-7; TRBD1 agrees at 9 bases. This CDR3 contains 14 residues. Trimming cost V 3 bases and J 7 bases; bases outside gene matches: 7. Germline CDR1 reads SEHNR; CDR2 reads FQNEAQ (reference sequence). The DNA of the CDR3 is TGTGCCAGCAGCTTGGGACAGGGTGAGATGGAGCAGTACTTC. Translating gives CASSLGQGEMEQYF.